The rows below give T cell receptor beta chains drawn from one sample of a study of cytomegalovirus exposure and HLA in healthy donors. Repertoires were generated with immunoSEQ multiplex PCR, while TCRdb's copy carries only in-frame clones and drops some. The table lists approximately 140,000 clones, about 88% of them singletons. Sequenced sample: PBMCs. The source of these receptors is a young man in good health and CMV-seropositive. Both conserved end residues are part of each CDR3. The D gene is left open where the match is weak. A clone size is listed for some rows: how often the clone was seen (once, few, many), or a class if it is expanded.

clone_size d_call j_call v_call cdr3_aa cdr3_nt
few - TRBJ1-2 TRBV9 CASSPDRNYGYTF TGTGCCAGCAGCCCGGACAGAAACTATGGCTACACCTTC
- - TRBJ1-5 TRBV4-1 CASTAGGTGYFNQPQHF TGCGCCAGCACCGCGGGGGGGACCGGCTATTTCAATCAGCCCCAGCATTTT
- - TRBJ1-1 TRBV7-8 CASSFGRVNTEAFF TGTGCCAGCAGCTTTGGCAGGGTAAACACTGAAGCTTTCTTT
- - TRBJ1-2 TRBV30 CAWNKGLNYGYTF TGTGCCTGGAACAAGGGGCTTAACTATGGCTACACCTTC
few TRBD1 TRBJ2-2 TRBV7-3 CASSSTGGETGELFF TGTGCCAGCAGCTCAACAGGGGGCGAGACCGGGGAGCTGTTTTTT
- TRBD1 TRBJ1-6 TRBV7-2 CASSVRGAYNSPLHF TGTGCCAGCAGCGTCAGGGGGGCCTATAATTCACCCCTCCACTTT
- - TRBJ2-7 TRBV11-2 CASSLGGGYEQYF TGTGCCAGCAGCCTCGGTGGAGGCTACGAGCAGTACTTC
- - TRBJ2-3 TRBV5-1 CASSLAGPGTDTQYF TGCGCCAGCAGCTTGGCAGGGCCAGGCACAGATACGCAGTATTTT
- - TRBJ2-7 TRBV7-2 CASSLRGLDYEQYF TGTGCCAGCAGCTTGAGGGGACTTGACTACGAGCAGTACTTC
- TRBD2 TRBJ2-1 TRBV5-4 CASSFGRTSGRDEQFF TGTGCCAGCAGCTTCGGGCGGACTAGCGGGAGGGATGAGCAGTTCTTC
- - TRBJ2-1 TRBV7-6 CASSPSGNEQFF TGTGCCAGCAGCCCTAGTGGGAATGAGCAGTTCTTC
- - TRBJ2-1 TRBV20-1 CSATKGVEQFF TGCAGTGCTACAAAAGGGGTTGAGCAGTTCTTC
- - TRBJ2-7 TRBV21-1 CARSRGGTSGSYEQYF TGTGCCAGAAGCCGTGGTGGGACTAGCGGCTCCTACGAGCAGTACTTC
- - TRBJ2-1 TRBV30 CAWSLVAYNEQFF TGTGCCTGGAGTTTAGTTGCGTACAATGAGCAGTTCTTC
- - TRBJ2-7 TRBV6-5 CASSYRGTYEQYF TGTGCCAGCAGTTACAGGGGAACCTACGAGCAGTACTTC
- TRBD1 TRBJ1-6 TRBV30 CAWRGDRGSIRSPLHF TGTGCCTGGAGGGGGGACAGGGGTTCAATTCGGTCACCCCTCCACTTT
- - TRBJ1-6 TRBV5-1 CASSLEGKSYNSPLHF TGCGCCAGCAGCTTGGAGGGGAAGTCCTATAATTCACCCCTCCACTTT
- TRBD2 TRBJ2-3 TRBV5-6 CASSFGLAGTDTQYF TGTGCCAGCAGCTTTGGACTAGCTGGCACAGATACGCAGTATTTT
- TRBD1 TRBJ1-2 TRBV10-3 CAISETRDSDYYGYTF TGTGCCATCAGTGAGACCCGGGACAGCGATTACTATGGCTACACCTTC
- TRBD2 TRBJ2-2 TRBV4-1 CASSQGGLAGVGTGELFF TGCGCCAGCAGCCAAGGAGGACTAGCGGGAGTAGGGACCGGGGAGCTGTTTTTT
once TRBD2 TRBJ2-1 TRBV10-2 CASSLAGVDEQFF TGCGCCAGCAGCCTAGCGGGGGTAGATGAGCAGTTCTTC
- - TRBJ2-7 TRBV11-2 CASSPLREQYF TGTGCCAGCAGCCCTTTACGGGAGCAGTACTTC
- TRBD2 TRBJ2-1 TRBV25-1 CASRDSGRSYNEQFF TGTGCCAGCAGGGATAGCGGGCGGTCCTACAATGAGCAGTTCTTC
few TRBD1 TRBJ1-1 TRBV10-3 CATGQGREAFF TGTGCCACGGGACAGGGGAGAGAAGCTTTCTTT
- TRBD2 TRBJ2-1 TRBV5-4 CASSFSGGAYNEQFF TGTGCCAGCAGCTTTAGCGGGGGGGCGTACAATGAGCAGTTCTTC
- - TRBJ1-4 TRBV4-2 CASSQVRSSGEKLFF TGTGCCAGCAGCCAAGTTCGGTCCTCGGGTGAAAAACTGTTTTTT
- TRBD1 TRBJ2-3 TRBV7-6 CASSLARRTGWTDTQYF TGTGCCAGCAGCTTAGCGCGGCGGACAGGGTGGACAGATACGCAGTATTTT
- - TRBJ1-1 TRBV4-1 CASSQGLRDTEAFF TGCGCCAGCAGCCAAGGATTGAGGGACACTGAAGCTTTCTTT
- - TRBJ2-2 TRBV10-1 CASRSGNTGELFF TGCGCCAGCAGGAGCGGTAACACCGGGGAGCTGTTTTTT
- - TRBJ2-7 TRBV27 CASSLQGTSYEQYF TGTGCCAGCAGTTTACAGGGCACTTCCTACGAGCAGTACTTC
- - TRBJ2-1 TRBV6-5 CASSFYVEGPYYEQFF TGTGCCAGCAGTTTTTACGTGGAGGGTCCCTATTATGAGCAGTTCTTC
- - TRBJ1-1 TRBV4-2 CASGGGGGRTEAFF TGTGCCAGCGGCGGGGGCGGGGGTCGGACTGAAGCTTTCTTT
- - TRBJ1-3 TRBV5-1 CASSPGQFSGNTIYF TGCGCCAGCAGCCCTGGACAGTTCTCTGGAAACACCATATATTTT
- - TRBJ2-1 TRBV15 CATSRAITDRNEQFF TGTGCCACCAGCAGAGCAATTACAGACAGAAATGAGCAGTTCTTC
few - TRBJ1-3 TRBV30 CAWSRQQSSGNTIYF TGTGCCTGGAGTCGACAGCAGAGCTCTGGAAACACCATATATTTT
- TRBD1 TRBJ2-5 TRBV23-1 CASTLWQGQGEETQYF TGCGCCAGCACCCTTTGGCAGGGACAGGGGGAAGAGACCCAGTACTTC
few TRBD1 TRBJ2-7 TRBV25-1 CATRPAGTVYEQYF TGTGCCACCCGCCCGGCCGGGACAGTCTACGAGCAGTACTTC
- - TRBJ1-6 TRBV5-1 CASSFGDNSPLHF TGCGCCAGCAGCTTCGGGGATAATTCACCCCTCCACTTT
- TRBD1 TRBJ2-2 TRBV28 CASSQGDRIPPGELFF TGTGCCAGCAGTCAAGGGGACAGAATTCCACCGGGGGAGCTGTTTTTT
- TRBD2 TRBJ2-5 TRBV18 CASSPLASGNQETQYF TGTGCCAGCTCACCCTTGGCTAGCGGGAACCAAGAGACCCAGTACTTC
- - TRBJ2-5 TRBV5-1 CASTGGQNLETQYF TGCGCCAGCACCGGGGGACAGAACCTAGAGACCCAGTACTTC
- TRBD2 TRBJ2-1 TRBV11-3 CASSPQRGTYNEQFF TGTGCCAGCAGCCCGCAGCGGGGTACCTACAATGAGCAGTTCTTC
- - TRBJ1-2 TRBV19 CASSTGARHGYTF TGTGCCAGTAGTACAGGTGCCCGCCATGGCTACACCTTC
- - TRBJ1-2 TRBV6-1 CASQRTDAYGYTF TGTGCCAGTCAGCGGACAGACGCCTATGGCTACACCTTC
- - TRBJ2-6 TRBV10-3 CAISAGSGANVLTF TGTGCCATCAGTGCGGGATCTGGGGCCAACGTCCTGACTTTC
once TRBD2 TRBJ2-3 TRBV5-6 CASSPRELADYTDTQYF TGTGCCAGCAGCCCACGCGAGCTAGCGGATTACACAGATACGCAGTATTTT
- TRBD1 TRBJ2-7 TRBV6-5 CASSRQGAGEQYF TGTGCCAGCAGTCGCCAGGGGGCGGGCGAGCAGTACTTC
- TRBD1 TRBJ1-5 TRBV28 CASNPGQGVNQPQHF TGTGCCAGCAACCCTGGGCAGGGGGTCAATCAGCCCCAGCATTTT
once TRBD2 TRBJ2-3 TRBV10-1 CASSWTSGGLDTQYF TGCGCCAGCAGTTGGACTAGCGGGGGACTGGATACGCAGTATTTT
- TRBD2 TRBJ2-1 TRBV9 CASSAGGLAEVGEQFF TGTGCCAGCAGCGCCGGGGGTCTAGCGGAGGTGGGTGAGCAGTTCTTC
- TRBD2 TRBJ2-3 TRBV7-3 CASSLGLAGTDTQYF TGTGCCAGCAGCTTGGGACTAGCGGGGACAGATACGCAGTATTTT
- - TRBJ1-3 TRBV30 CAWSRLRGSGNTIYF TGTGCCTGGAGTAGGCTCCGGGGATCTGGAAACACCATATATTTT
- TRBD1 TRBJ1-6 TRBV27 CASTPGRGRDSPLHF TGTGCCAGCACCCCCGGGAGGGGGCGGGATTCACCCCTCCACTTT
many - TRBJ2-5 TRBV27 CASSRAGSGVETQYF TGTGCCAGCAGCAGAGCGGGATCAGGGGTGGAGACCCAGTACTTC